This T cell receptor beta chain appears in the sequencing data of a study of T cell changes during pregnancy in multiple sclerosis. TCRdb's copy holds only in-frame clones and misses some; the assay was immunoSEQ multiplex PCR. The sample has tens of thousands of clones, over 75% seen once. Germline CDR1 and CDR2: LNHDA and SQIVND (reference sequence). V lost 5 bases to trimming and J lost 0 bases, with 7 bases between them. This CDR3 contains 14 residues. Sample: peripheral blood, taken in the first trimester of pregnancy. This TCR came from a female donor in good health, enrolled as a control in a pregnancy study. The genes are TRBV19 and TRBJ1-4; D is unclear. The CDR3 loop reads CASSFRATNEKLFF. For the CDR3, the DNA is TGTGCCAGTAGTTTTCGCGCAACTAATGAAAAACTGTTTTTT.